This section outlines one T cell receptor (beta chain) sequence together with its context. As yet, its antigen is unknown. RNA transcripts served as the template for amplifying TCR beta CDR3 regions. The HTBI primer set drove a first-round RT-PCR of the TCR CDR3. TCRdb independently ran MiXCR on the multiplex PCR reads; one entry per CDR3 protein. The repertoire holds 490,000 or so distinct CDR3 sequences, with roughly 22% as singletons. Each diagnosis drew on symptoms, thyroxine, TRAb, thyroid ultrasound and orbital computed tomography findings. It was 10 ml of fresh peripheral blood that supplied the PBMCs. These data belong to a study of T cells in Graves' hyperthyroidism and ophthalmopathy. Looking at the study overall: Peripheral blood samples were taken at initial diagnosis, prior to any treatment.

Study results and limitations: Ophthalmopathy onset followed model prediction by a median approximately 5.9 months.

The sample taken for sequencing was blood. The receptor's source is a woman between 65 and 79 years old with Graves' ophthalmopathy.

The DNA for the CDR3 is TGTGCCAGCAGACAGGGCCAAGGAAAACTGTTTTTT. Protein: CASRQGQGKLFF. This rearrangement joins TRBV6-1 to TRBJ1-4, with D maybe TRBD1 (6 bases). This CDR3 spans 12 amino acids. Germline CDR1 is MNHNS and CDR2 is SASEGT. V was trimmed by 6 bases and J by 10 bases, leaving 12 bases between them.